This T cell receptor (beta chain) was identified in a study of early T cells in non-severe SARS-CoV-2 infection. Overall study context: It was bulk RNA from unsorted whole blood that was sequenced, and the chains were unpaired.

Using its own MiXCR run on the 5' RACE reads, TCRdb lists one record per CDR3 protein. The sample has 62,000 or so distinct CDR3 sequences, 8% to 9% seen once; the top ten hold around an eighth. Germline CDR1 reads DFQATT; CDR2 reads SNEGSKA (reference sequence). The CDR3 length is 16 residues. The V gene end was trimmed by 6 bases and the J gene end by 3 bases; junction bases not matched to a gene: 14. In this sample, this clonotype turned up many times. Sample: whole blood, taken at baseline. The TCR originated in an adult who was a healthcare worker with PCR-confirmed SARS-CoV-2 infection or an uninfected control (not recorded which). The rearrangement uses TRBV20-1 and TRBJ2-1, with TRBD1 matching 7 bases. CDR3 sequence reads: CSARGEGASLYNEQFF. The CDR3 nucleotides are TGCAGTGCCCGGGGAGAGGGGGCGAGTCTCTACAATGAGCAGTTCTTC.